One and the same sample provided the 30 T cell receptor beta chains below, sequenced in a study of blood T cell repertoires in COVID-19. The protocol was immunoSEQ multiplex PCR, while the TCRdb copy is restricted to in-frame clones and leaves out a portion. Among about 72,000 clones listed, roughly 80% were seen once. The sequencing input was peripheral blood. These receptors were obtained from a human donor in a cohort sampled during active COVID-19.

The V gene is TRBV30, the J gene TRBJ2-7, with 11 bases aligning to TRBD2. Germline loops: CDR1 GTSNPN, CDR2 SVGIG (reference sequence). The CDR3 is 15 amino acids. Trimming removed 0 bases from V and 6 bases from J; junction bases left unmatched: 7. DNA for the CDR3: TGTGCCTGGAGTGTGCTTAGCGGGGGGGCAACCGAGCAGTACTTC. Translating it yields CAWSVLSGGATEQYF.

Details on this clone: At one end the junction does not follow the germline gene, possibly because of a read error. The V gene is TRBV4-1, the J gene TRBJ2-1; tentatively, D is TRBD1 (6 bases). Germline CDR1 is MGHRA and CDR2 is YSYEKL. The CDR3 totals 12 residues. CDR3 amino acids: CASSHPVGAVIF. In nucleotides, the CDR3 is TGCGCCAGCAGCCACCCTGTGGGGGCTGTAATCTTC.

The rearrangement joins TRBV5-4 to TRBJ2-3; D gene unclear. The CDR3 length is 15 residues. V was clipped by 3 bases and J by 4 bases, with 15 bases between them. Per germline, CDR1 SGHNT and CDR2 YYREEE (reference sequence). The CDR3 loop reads CASSSPTRSPDTQYF. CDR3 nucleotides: TGTGCCAGCAGCTCCCCAACGAGGAGTCCAGATACGCAGTATTTT.

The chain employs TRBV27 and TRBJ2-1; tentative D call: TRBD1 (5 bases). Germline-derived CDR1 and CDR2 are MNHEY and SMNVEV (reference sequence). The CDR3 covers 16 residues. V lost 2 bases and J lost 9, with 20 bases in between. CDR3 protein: CASSLIGFTGNGEQFF. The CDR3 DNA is TGTGCCAGCAGTTTAATCGGTTTCACAGGTAACGGTGAGCAGTTCTTC.

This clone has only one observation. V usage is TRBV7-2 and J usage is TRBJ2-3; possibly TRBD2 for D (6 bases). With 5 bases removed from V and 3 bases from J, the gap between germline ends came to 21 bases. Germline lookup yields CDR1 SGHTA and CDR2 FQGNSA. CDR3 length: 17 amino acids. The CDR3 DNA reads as TGTGCCAGCAGCGCCCAGGCGAGGACTACGTATACAGATACGCAGTATTTT. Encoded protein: CASSAQARTTYTDTQYF.

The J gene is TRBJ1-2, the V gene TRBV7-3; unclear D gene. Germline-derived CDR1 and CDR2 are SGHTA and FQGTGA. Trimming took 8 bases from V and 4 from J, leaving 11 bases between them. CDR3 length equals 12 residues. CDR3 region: CASGEGSYGYTF. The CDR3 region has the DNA TGTGCCAGCGGGGAGGGCAGCTATGGCTACACCTTC. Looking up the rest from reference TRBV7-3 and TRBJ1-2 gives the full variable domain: GAGVSQTPSNKVTEKGKYVELRCDPISGHTALYWYRQSLGQGPEFLIYFQGTGAADDSGLPNDRFFAVRPEGSVSTLKIQRTERGDSAVYLCASGEGSYGYTFGSGTRLTVV.

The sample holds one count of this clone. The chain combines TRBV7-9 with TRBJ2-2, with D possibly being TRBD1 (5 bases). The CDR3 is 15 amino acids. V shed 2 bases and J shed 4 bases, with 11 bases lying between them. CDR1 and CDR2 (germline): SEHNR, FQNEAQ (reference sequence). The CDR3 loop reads CASSLKGHLTGELFF. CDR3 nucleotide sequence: TGTGCCAGCAGCTTAAAAGGACACCTCACCGGGGAGCTGTTTTTT.

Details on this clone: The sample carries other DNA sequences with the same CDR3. CDR3 loop: CASSLLGGEQYF. DNA for the CDR3: TGCGCCAGCAGCTTGTTAGGCGGCGAGCAGTACTTC. This chain connects TRBV5-1 to TRBJ2-7, with no clear D. The CDR3 is 12 residues long. CDR1 and CDR2 (germline): SGHRS, YFSETQ. V was cut by 1 base and J by 6 bases, with 8 bases left in between.

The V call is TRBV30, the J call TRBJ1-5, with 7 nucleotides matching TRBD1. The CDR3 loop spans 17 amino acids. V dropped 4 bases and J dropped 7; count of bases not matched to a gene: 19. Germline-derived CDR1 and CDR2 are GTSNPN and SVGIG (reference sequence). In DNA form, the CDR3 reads TGTGCCTGGACCTCCGGCGGTAGCTCGGCGGGACAGCAGCCCCAGCATTTT. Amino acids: CAWTSGGSSAGQQPQHF.

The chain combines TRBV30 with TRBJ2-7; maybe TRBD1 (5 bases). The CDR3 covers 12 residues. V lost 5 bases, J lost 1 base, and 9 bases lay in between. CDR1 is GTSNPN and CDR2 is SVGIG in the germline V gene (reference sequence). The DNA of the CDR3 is TGTGCCTGGGGTAGACAGTCCTACGAGCAGTACTTC. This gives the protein CAWGRQSYEQYF.

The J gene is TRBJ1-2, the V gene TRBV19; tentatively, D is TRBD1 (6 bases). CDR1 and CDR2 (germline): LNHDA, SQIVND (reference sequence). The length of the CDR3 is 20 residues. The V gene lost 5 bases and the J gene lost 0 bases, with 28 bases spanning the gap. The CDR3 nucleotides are TGTGCCAGTAGTCTTCTCCCGCTTGTCCCAGGGGACTATACTAACTATGGCTACACCTTC. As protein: CASSLLPLVPGDYTNYGYTF. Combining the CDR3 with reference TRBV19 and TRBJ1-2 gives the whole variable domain DGGITQSPKYLFRKEGQNVTLSCEQNLNHDAMYWYRQDPGQGLRLIYYSQIVNDFQKGDIAEGYSVSREKKESFPLTVTSAQKNPTAFYLCASSLLPLVPGDYTNYGYTFGSGTRLTVV.

Written as DNA, the CDR3 is TGTGCCAGTTGCCTCGGGTACGAGCAGTACTTC. Its protein product is CASCLGYEQYF. V usage is TRBV6-6 and J usage is TRBJ2-7; no firm D call. Deletions cut 9 bases from V and 4 bases from J, with 10 bases between. CDR3 length: 11 amino acids. Per germline, CDR1 MNHNY and CDR2 SVGAGI (reference sequence).

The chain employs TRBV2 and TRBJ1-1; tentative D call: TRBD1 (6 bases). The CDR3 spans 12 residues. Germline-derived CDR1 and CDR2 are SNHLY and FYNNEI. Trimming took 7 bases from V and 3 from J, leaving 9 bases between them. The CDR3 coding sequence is TGTGCCAGCATCGGACAGTACACTGAAGCTTTCTTT. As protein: CASIGQYTEAFF.

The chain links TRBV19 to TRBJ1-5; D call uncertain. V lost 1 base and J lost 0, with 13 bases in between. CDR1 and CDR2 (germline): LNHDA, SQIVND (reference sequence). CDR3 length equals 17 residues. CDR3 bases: TGTGCCAGTAGTATAGTTCCAGGCCCCGATAGCAATCAGCCCCAGCATTTT. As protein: CASSIVPGPDSNQPQHF.

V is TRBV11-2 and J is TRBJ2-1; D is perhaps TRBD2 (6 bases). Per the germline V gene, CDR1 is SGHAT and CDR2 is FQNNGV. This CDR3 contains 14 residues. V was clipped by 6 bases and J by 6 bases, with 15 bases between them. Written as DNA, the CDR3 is TGTGCCAGCAGAACGGGACTGCTGGGCAATGAGCAGTTCTTC. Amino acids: CASRTGLLGNEQFF.

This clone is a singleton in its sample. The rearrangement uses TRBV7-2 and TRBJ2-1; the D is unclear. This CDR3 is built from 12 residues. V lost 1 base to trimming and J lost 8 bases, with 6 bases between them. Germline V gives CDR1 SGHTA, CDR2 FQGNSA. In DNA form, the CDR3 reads TGTGCCAGCAGCTTAGGAGTCGATGAGCAGTTCTTC. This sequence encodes CASSLGVDEQFF.

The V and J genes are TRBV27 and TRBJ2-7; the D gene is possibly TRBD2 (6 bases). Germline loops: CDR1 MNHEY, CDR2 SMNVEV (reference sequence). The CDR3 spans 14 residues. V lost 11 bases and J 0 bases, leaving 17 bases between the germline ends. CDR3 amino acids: CAGGSTKSSYEQYF. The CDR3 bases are TGTGCCGGGGGGTCGACAAAGAGCTCCTACGAGCAGTACTTC.

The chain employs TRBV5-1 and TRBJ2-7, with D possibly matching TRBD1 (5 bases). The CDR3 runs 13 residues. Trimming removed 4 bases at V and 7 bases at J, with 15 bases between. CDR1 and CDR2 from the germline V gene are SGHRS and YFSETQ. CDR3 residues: CASSPRQFGEQYF. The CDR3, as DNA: TGCGCCAGCAGCCCCCGACAGTTTGGGGAGCAGTACTTC.

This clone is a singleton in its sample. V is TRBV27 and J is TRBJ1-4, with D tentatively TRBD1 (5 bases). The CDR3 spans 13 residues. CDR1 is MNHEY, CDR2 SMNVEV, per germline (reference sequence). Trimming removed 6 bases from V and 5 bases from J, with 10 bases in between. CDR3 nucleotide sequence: TGTGCCAGCAGCACAAGACAGAATGAAAAACTGTTTTTT. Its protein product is CASSTRQNEKLFF.

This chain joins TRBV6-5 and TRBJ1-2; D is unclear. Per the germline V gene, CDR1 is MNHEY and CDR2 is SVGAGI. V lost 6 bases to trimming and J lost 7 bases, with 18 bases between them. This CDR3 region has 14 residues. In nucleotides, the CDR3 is TGTGCCAGCAGGGTCAAGGGAGAATCCGCTGGCTACACCTTC. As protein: CASRVKGESAGYTF.

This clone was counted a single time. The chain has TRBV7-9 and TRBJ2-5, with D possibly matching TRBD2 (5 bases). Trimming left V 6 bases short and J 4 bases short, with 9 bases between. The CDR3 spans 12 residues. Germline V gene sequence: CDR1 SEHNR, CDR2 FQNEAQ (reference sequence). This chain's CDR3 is CASRYGIETQYF. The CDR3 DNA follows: TGTGCCAGCAGGTACGGGATAGAGACCCAGTACTTC. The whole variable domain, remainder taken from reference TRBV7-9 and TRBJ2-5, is DTGVSQNPRHKITKRGQNVTFRCDPISEHNRLYWYRQTLGQGPEFLTYFQNEAQLEKSRLLSDRFSAERPKGSFSTLEIQRTEQGDSAMYLCASRYGIETQYFGPGTRLLVL.

In DNA, the CDR3 is TGCGCCAGCAGCTTGACGGGACAGGGCTACGAGCAGTACTTC. It specifies CASSLTGQGYEQYF. The chain employs TRBV5-1 and TRBJ2-7; 9 nucleotides match TRBD1. V dropped 1 base and J dropped 3; count of bases not matched to a gene: 2. Germline V gene lookup returns CDR1 SGHRS and CDR2 YFSETQ. The length of the CDR3 is 14 residues.

The chain's CDR3 is CAISKDARVTYEQYF. Here the CDR3 DNA reads TGTGCCATCAGTAAAGACGCACGGGTCACCTACGAGCAGTACTTC. The gene calls are TRBV10-3 and TRBJ2-7, with no clear D. This CDR3 is 15 amino acids long. The germline CDR1 and CDR2 sequences are ENHRY and SYGVKD. With 5 bases removed from V and 2 bases from J, the gap between germline ends came to 16 bases.

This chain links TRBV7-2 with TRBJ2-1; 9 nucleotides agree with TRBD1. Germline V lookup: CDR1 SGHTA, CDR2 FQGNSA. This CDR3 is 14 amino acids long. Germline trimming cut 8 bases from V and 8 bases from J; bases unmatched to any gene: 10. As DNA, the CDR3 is TGTGCCAGCTCCCGCGGGACAGGGTACCATGAGCAGTTCTTC. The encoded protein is CASSRGTGYHEQFF.

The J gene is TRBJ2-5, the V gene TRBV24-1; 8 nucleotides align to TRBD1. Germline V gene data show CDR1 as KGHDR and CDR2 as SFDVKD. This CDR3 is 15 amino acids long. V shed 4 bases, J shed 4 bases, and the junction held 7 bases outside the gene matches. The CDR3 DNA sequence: TGTGCCACCAGTGACCCCGGACAGGGAGGAGAGACCCAGTACTTC. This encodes CATSDPGQGGETQYF.

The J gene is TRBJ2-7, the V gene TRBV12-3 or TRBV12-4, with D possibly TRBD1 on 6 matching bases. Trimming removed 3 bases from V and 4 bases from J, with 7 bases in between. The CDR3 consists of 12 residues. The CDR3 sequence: CASSLGAYEQYF. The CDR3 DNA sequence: TGTGCCAGCAGTTTGGGGGCGTACGAGCAGTACTTC.

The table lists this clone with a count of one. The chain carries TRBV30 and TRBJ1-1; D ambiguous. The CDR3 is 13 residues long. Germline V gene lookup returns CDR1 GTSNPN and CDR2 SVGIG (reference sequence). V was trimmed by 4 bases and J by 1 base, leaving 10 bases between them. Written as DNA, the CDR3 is TGTGCCTGGACGGCAGGATCGAACACTGAAGCTTTCTTT. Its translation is CAWTAGSNTEAFF. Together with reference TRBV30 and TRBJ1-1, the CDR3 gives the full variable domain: SQTIHQWPATLVQPVGSPLSLECTVEGTSNPNLYWYRQAAGRGLQLLFYSVGIGQISSEVPQNLSASRPQDRQFILSSKKLLLSDSGFYLCAWTAGSNTEAFFGQGTRLTVV.

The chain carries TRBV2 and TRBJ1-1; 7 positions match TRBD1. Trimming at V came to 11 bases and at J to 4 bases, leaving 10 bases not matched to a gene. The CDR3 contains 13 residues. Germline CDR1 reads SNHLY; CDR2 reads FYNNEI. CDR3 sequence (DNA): TGTGCCGGGCGACAGGGTCGGGGCACTGAAGCTTTCTTT. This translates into CAGRQGRGTEAFF.

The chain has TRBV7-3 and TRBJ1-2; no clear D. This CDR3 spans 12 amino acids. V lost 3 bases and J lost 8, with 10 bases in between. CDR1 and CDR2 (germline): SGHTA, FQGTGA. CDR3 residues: CASSFKLQGYTF. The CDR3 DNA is TGTGCCAGCAGCTTTAAACTGCAAGGCTACACCTTC.

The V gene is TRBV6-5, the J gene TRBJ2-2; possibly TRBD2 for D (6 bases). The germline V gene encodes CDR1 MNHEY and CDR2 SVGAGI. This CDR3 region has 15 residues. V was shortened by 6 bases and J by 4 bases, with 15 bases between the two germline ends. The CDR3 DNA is TGTGCCAGCAGCCCGGCGGTGGGGGGCACCGGGGAGCTGTTTTTT. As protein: CASSPAVGGTGELFF.